One TCR beta chain is described in this entry. The CDR3 has 14 amino acids. V shed 5 bases and J shed 8 bases, with 16 bases lying between them. Germline lookup yields CDR1 MNHEY and CDR2 SMNVEV (reference sequence). These data are taken from a study of blood T cell repertoires in COVID-19. Looking at the study overall: The study drew acute and convalescent COVID-19 samples from the United States, Italy and Spain.

Sequencing used immunoSEQ multiplex PCR; TCRdb keeps in-frame clones, though not all of them. The table includes fewer than 35,000 clones, 89% detected once. The sequence was collected from an elderly man with acute or convalescent COVID-19. Sequenced: peripheral blood. The V call is TRBV27, the J call TRBJ2-1; maybe TRBD2 (6 bases). In DNA form, the CDR3 reads TGTGCCAGCAGTCCGCGGGGCTTCGTCGATGAGCAGTTCTTC. This gives the protein CASSPRGFVDEQFF.